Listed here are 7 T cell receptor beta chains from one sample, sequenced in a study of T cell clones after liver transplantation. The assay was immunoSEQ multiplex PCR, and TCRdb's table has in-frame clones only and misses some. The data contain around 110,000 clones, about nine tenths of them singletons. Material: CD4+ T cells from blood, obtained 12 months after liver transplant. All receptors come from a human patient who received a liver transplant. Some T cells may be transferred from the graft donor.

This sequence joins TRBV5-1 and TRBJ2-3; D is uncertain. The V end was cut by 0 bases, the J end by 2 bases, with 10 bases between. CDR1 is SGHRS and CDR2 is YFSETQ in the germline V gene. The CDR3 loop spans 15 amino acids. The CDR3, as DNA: TGCGCCAGCAGCTTGGTACAGATTGACACAGATACGCAGTATTTT. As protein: CASSLVQIDTDTQYF.

The CDR3 DNA is TGTGCCAGCAGGGGACAGGGGTTATACGAGCAGTACTTC. Its protein product is CASRGQGLYEQYF. This sequence joins TRBV6-1 and TRBJ2-7, with 10 bases lining up with TRBD1. V gave up 6 bases and J gave up 4 bases; unmatched junction bases: 3. The CDR3 runs to 13 residues. CDR1 and CDR2 (germline): MNHNS, SASEGT.

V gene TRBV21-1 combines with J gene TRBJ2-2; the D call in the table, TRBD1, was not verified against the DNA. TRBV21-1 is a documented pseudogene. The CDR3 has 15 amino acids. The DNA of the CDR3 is TGTGCCAGCAGCAACCTTCTCCAGGCCCCCCGGGAGCTGTTTTTT. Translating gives CASSNLLQAPRELFF.

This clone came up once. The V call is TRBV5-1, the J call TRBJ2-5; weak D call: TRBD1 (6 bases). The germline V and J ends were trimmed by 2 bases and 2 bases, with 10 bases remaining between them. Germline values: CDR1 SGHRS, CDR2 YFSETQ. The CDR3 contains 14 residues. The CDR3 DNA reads TGCGCCAGCAGCTTATGGACAGAACAAGAGACCCAGTACTTC. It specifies CASSLWTEQETQYF. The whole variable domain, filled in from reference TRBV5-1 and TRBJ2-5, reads KAGVTQTPRYLIKTRGQQVTLSCSPISGHRSVSWYQQTPGQGLQFLFEYFSETQRNKGNFPGRFSGRQFSNSRSEMNVSTLELGDSALYLCASSLWTEQETQYFGPGTRLLVL.

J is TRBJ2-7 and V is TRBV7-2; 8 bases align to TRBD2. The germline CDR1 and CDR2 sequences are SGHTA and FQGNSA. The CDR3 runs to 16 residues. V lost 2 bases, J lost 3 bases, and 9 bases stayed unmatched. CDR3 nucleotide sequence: TGTGCCAGCAGCTTAAACGCGGGAGGATTCGGCTACGAGCAGTACTTC. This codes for CASSLNAGGFGYEQYF. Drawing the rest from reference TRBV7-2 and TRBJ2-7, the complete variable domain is GAGVSQSPSNKVTEKGKDVELRCDPISGHTALYWYRQSLGQGLEFLIYFQGNSAPDKSGLPSDRFSAERTGGSVSTLTIQRTQQEDSAVYLCASSLNAGGFGYEQYFGPGTRLTVT.

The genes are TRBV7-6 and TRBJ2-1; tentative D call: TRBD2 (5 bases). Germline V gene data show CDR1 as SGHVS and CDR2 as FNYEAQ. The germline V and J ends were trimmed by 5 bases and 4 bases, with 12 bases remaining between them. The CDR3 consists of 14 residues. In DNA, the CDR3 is TGTGCCAGCAGCGTAGACCGGGGTTACAATGAGCAGTTCTTC. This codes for CASSVDRGYNEQFF.

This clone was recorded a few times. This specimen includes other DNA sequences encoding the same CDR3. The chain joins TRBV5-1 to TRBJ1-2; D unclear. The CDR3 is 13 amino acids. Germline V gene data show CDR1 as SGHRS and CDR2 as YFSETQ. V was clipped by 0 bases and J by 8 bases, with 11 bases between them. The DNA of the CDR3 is TGCGCCAGCAGCTTGGACGCTGGTGGAGGCTACACCTTC. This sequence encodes CASSLDAGGGYTF.